The rows below give T cell receptor beta chains drawn from one sample of a study of OX40 agonist ivuxolimab in advanced cancers. Assay used: immunoSEQ multiplex PCR; TCRdb lists only in-frame clones, some missing. The profile shows 45,000 or so clones, around four fifths of them singletons. The sample was CD4+ or CD8+ T cells sorted from blood, taken in a trial of the OX40 agonist ivuxolimab. These receptors came from an adult with an advanced solid tumor such as melanoma, head and neck, liver or kidney cancer. The CDR3 runs from the conserved cysteine through the conserved F or W. The D gene is left open where the match is weak. The size of a clone is reported for some rows only, either as once, few or many, or as a class for expanded clones.

D gene | CDR3 length | J gene | V gene | clone size | CDR3 protein | CDR3 DNA
TRBD2 | 15 | TRBJ2-3 | TRBV28 | NA | CASSFGGTSVDTQYF | TGTGCCAGCAGTTTTGGGGGGACTAGCGTAGATACGCAGTATTTT
NA | 15 | TRBJ1-3 | TRBV7-9 | NA | CASSLVTGLGNTIYF | TGTGCCAGCAGCTTAGTCACGGGGTTAGGAAACACCATATATTTT
NA | 17 | TRBJ2-1 | TRBV7-9 | NA | CASSLSPGVGTYNEQFF | TGTGCCAGCAGCTTAAGTCCGGGGGTTGGGACCTACAATGAGCAGTTCTTC
NA | 15 | TRBJ1-3 | TRBV6-1 | NA | CASRGEPPSGNTIYF | TGTGCCAGCAGGGGAGAACCACCCTCTGGAAACACCATATATTTT
NA | 14 | TRBJ1-4 | TRBV6-5 | once | CASSYSGEGDKLFF | TGTGCCAGCAGTTACTCGGGGGAGGGGGATAAACTGTTTTTT
NA | 15 | TRBJ1-5 | TRBV2 | NA | CASRVTGNSNQPQHF | TGTGCCAGCAGAGTAACAGGGAACAGCAATCAGCCCCAGCATTTT
NA | 15 | TRBJ2-7 | TRBV23-1 | NA | CASSRNAGLPYEQYF | TGCGCCAGCAGTCGGAATGCGGGACTTCCCTACGAGCAGTACTTC
NA | 14 | TRBJ2-7 | TRBV5-1 | NA | CASRQQGTSYEQYF | TGCGCCAGCAGACAACAGGGTACATCCTACGAGCAGTACTTC
NA | 12 | TRBJ1-1 | TRBV28 | NA | CASRQAAPEAFF | TGTGCCTCACGACAGGCCGCCCCTGAAGCTTTCTTT
NA | 14 | TRBJ2-3 | TRBV7-9 | NA | CASSLGVNTDTQYF | TGTGCCAGCAGCTTAGGAGTGAACACAGATACGCAGTATTTT
NA | 13 | TRBJ1-1 | TRBV6-1 | medium-sized | CASSVQVNTEAFF | TGTGCCAGCAGTGTTCAAGTGAACACTGAAGCTTTCTTT
NA | 14 | TRBJ2-3 | TRBV5-1 | once | CASSLVGSTDTQYF | TGCGCCAGCAGCTTGGTGGGTAGCACAGATACGCAGTATTTT
NA | 13 | TRBJ1-2 | TRBV18 | NA | CASSPTTNYGYTF | TGTGCCAGCTCACCGACAACTAACTATGGCTACACCTTC
NA | 13 | TRBJ1-5 | TRBV6-1 | NA | CASRSHDNQPQHF | TGTGCCAGCAGGAGTCACGACAATCAGCCCCAGCATTTT
TRBD2 | 15 | TRBJ2-5 | TRBV9 | NA | CASSVGDGRVGDQYF | TGTGCCAGCAGCGTAGGGGACGGGAGGGTCGGGGACCAGTACTTC
TRBD1 | 13 | TRBJ1-2 | TRBV18 | few | CASSLTGDYGYTF | TGTGCCAGCTCTCTAACAGGGGATTATGGCTACACCTTC
NA | 11 | TRBJ1-2 | TRBV28 | few | CATRGSPGYTF | TGTGCCACGAGGGGGAGTCCTGGCTACACCTTC
TRBD1 | 15 | TRBJ1-3 | TRBV5-1 | few | CASSSRQGTGNTIYF | TGCGCCAGCAGCTCCCGACAGGGGACTGGAAACACCATATATTTT
TRBD2 | 16 | TRBJ2-7 | TRBV7-9 | NA | CASSSSSSGRIYEQYF | TGTGCCAGCAGCTCCTCTTCTAGCGGGAGAATCTACGAGCAGTACTTC
NA | 13 | TRBJ2-5 | TRBV5-6 | NA | CASSLDGQETQYF | TGTGCCAGCAGCTTGGATGGTCAAGAGACCCAGTACTTC
NA | 14 | TRBJ1-4 | TRBV5-1 | NA | CASSLGGINEKLFF | TGCGCCAGCAGCTTGGGAGGGATTAATGAAAAACTGTTTTTT
NA | 15 | TRBJ1-5 | TRBV19 | NA | CASNQNLGPNQPQHF | TGTGCCAGTAACCAAAATCTTGGACCTAATCAGCCCCAGCATTTT
NA | 14 | TRBJ1-4 | TRBV6-1 | NA | CASSLVATNEKLFF | TGTGCCAGCAGTCTGGTTGCAACTAATGAAAAACTGTTTTTT
NA | 13 | TRBJ1-4 | TRBV29-1 | NA | CSVSSAADEKLFF | TGCAGCGTATCATCGGCCGCGGATGAAAAACTGTTTTTT
NA | 13 | TRBJ1-2 | TRBV11-1 | NA | CASSRDFGGGYTF | TGTGCCAGCAGCCGAGACTTTGGGGGAGGCTACACCTTC
NA | 14 | TRBJ1-2 | TRBV9 | NA | CASSVEGRGVGYTF | TGTGCCAGCAGCGTAGAGGGCAGGGGTGTTGGCTACACCTTC
TRBD2 | 14 | TRBJ2-7 | TRBV30 | NA | CAWTRQRGGGEQYF | TGTGCCTGGACCCGCCAGCGGGGGGGAGGGGAGCAGTACTTC
TRBD2 | 16 | TRBJ2-1 | TRBV9 | NA | CASSVRVAGPGNEQFF | TGTGCCAGCAGCGTAAGGGTAGCGGGCCCTGGGAATGAGCAGTTCTTC
TRBD1 | 22 | TRBJ2-2 | TRBV12-5 | NA | CASAFAPVPLTGGGQNTGELFF | TGTGCTAGTGCCTTCGCTCCCGTACCGCTTACAGGGGGCGGGCAGAACACCGGGGAGCTGTTTTTT
NA | 14 | TRBJ1-2 | TRBV6-5 | NA | CASSHSTANYGYTF | TGTGCCAGCAGCCATAGCACAGCTAACTATGGCTACACCTTC
NA | 13 | TRBJ2-2 | TRBV7-8 | once | CASSLAWTGELFF | TGTGCCAGCAGCTTAGCCTGGACCGGGGAGCTGTTTTTT
TRBD1 | 14 | TRBJ1-4 | TRBV30 | NA | CAWTGDRGGEKLFF | TGTGCCTGGACCGGGGACAGGGGTGGAGAAAAACTGTTTTTT
TRBD1 | 15 | TRBJ1-1 | TRBV6-1 | NA | CASSRGQGGSGEAFF | TGTGCCAGCAGCAGAGGACAGGGAGGGTCTGGTGAAGCTTTCTTT
TRBD2 | 14 | TRBJ2-3 | TRBV25-1 | once | CASSVRTSGDTQYF | TGTGCCAGCAGTGTACGGACTAGCGGAGATACGCAGTATTTT